The clone carrying this T cell receptor beta chain was observed at least ten times. The antigen is undetermined. Germline V gene sequence: CDR1 SGHAT, CDR2 FQNNGV. V lost 6 bases and J lost 1, with 15 bases in between. This CDR3 is built from 16 residues. Preparation of the TCRbeta library involved a method that used unique molecular identifiers. TCRdb recomputed calls from the PCR reads with MiXCR, one row per CDR3 protein. The repertoire consists of approximately 98,000 distinct CDR3 sequences, with about 6.4% occurring once and the leading ten covering 20% to 25%. The data originate from a study of T-cell reconstitution after alpha-beta-depleted transplantation in children. Study-wide results and caveats: Diversity of TCRbeta at day 60 was high in some patients, arising from surviving recipient T cells and thymic progenitors. Several hundred graft clones that had expanded were reportedly the source of alpha-beta T cells about two months after transplant.

The chain has TRBV11-2 and TRBJ2-2, with D tentatively TRBD1 (6 bases). This receptor was taken from a male patient aged 2 to 9 who had a stem cell transplant for acute lymphoblastic leukemia, so the T cells may come from the graft donor. The sample consisted of PBMCs, mostly from graft donor cells, taken 360 days after TCRalphabeta/CD19-depleted stem cell transplant. CDR3 sequence (DNA): TGTGCCAGCAGGGGACCGGGACAAGGGAACACCGGGGAGCTGTTTTTT. This gives the protein CASRGPGQGNTGELFF.